The clone carrying this T cell receptor beta chain was recorded only once. Its antigen is unidentified. Libraries were prepared by immunoSEQ multiplex PCR; TCRdb keeps only in-frame clonotypes and omits some of them. The repertoire holds around 100,000 clones, with about 90% as singletons. These data come from a study of OX40 agonist ivuxolimab in advanced cancers. About the research overall: One hepatocellular carcinoma and a couple of cutaneous melanoma patients partially responded. Study-wide results and caveats: Expanded clones were, on average, more numerous in CD8+ T cells than in CD4+. Part of the nonresponder group also had normalized T-cell clonal expansion that was low. The CD4+ and CD8+ T cells in the blood had expanded clonally by week 6 at 0.1 to 3.0 mg/kg.

After removal of 0 bases from V and 6 bases from J, the junction contained 9 bases not matched to a gene. Germline-derived CDR1 and CDR2 are SGHRS and YFSETQ. The CDR3 is 16 residues long. The source of this sequence is an adult with an advanced solid tumor such as melanoma, head and neck, liver or kidney cancer. The sample consisted of CD4+ or CD8+ T cells sorted from blood, taken in a trial of the OX40 agonist ivuxolimab. The J gene is TRBJ2-5, the V gene TRBV5-1; TRBD2 matches 9 bases. The CDR3 region is CASSLARRGGLKTQYF. The CDR3 DNA sequence: TGCGCCAGCAGCTTGGCAAGGCGGGGGGGCCTAAAGACCCAGTACTTC.